The 26 T cell receptor beta chains listed next were all sequenced from one sample in a study of T-cell memory formation after mild COVID-19. TCRdb reprocessed the 5' RACE reads with MiXCR, giving one entry per CDR3 protein. The sample lists 200,000 to 250,000 distinct CDR3 sequences, 8% to 9.5% occurring once. Sequencing was performed on PBMCs or a T cell subset sorted from them (not recorded which). The origin of the receptors is a man younger than 35 who had mild COVID-19 (a few samples of this study predate the infection). Cell type and time point are not known.

This clonotype was picked up a small number of times. The chain combines TRBV7-9 with TRBJ1-4; D is unresolved. V dropped 7 bases and J dropped 4 bases, with 13 bases sitting between them. CDR1 SEHNR and CDR2 FQNEAQ come from the germline V gene (reference sequence). CDR3 length: 14 residues. This CDR3 is CASTTLKGNEKLFF. DNA for the CDR3: TGTGCCAGCACCACCCTTAAGGGTAATGAAAAACTGTTTTTT.

The rearrangement uses TRBV6-5 and TRBJ1-4; D remains ambiguous. Germline values: CDR1 MNHEY, CDR2 SVGAGI. There are 11 residues in the CDR3. V lost 6 bases, J lost 7 bases, and 6 bases lay in between. The CDR3 reads CASRRGEKLFF. The CDR3 coding sequence is TGTGCCAGCAGGCGAGGTGAAAAACTGTTTTTT.

This clonotype appeared many times. The chain couples TRBV6-6 to TRBJ2-1; maybe TRBD1 (6 bases). The CDR3 is 17 amino acids. V lost 5 bases to trimming and J lost 7 bases, with 24 bases between them. Germline CDR1 is MNHNY and CDR2 is SVGAGI (reference sequence). The CDR3 region is CASSLRNRAASENEQFF. CDR3 bases: TGTGCCAGCAGTCTTAGAAACAGGGCCGCAAGTGAGAATGAGCAGTTCTTC.

This clonotype was picked up a small number of times. The chain recombines TRBV27 with TRBJ1-1; no clear D. Looked up from germline, CDR1 is MNHEY and CDR2 is SMNVEV (reference sequence). Trimming shortened V by 4 bases and J by 12 bases, and 12 bases separated the two germline ends. The CDR3 extends over 11 amino acids. Here the CDR3 reads CASSYGPRTFF. CDR3 coding DNA: TGTGCCAGCAGTTACGGGCCCCGAACTTTCTTT.

This clonotype showed up many times. The chain has TRBV6-2 or TRBV6-3 and TRBJ2-3; D gene ambiguous. Germline CDR1 is MNHEY and CDR2 is SVGEGT. There are 12 residues in the CDR3. V was shortened by 6 bases and J by 1 base, with 5 bases between the two germline ends. CDR3 DNA sequence: TGTGCCAGCAGGAAAGGCACAGATACGCAGTATTTT. Protein sequence: CASRKGTDTQYF.

This clonotype was counted between two and nine times. The chain couples TRBV7-2 to TRBJ1-1; D is unresolved. CDR1 is SGHTA, CDR2 FQGNSA, per germline. The CDR3 runs to 14 residues. V lost 6 bases and J lost 0, with 11 bases in between. The CDR3 DNA sequence: TGTGCCAGCAGTTTCGGAAGTATGAACACTGAAGCTTTCTTT. This translates into CASSFGSMNTEAFF.

This clonotype was seen many times. The chain couples TRBV5-1 to TRBJ2-7; TRBD2 is a possible D gene (6 bases). Germline V lookup: CDR1 SGHRS, CDR2 YFSETQ. Trimming stripped 0 bases from V and 3 bases from J, with 13 bases between. This CDR3 is built from 15 residues. The CDR3 DNA reads TGCGCCAGCAGCTTGGTGGCGGGACCTTTCTACGAGCAGTACTTC. Amino acid sequence: CASSLVAGPFYEQYF.

The chain combines TRBV5-4 with TRBJ2-7; TRBD2 matches at 15 bases. The CDR3 loop spans 17 amino acids. Losses at the gene ends were 0 bases for V and 7 bases for J; bases not matched to a gene: 8. Germline CDR1 and CDR2: SGHNT and YYREEE (reference sequence). CDR3 residues: CASSLGGGLAGGREQYV. CDR3 bases: TGTGCCAGCAGCTTGGGAGGAGGACTAGCGGGGGGGAGAGAGCAGTACGTC.

This clonotype was detected ten times or more. J is TRBJ2-1 and V is TRBV28; 7 bases map to TRBD1. Germline assignment: CDR1 MDHEN and CDR2 SYDVKM. This CDR3 spans 16 amino acids. J lost 5 bases, V lost 5 bases, and 12 bases had no gene match. For the CDR3, the DNA is TGTGCCAGCAGTCCGCCTCGGGACAGCCACAACAATGAGCAGTTCTTC. It specifies CASSPPRDSHNNEQFF.

This clonotype was seen many times. This chain links TRBV29-1 with TRBJ2-5, with D perhaps TRBD1 or TRBD2 (5 bases each). Looked up from germline, CDR1 is SQVTM and CDR2 is ANQGSEA. V gave up 6 bases and J gave up 5 bases, with 19 bases separating them. The CDR3 spans 14 residues. CDR3 sequence reads: CSVTRDLGTETQYF. The CDR3 nucleotides read TGCAGCGTCACAAGGGACCTCGGGACCGAGACCCAGTACTTC.

This clonotype was detected once. CDR3 coding DNA: TGTGCCAGCAGTCGTTTGATTGAGGATACGCAGTATTTT. Translating gives CASSRLIEDTQYF. The rearrangement joins TRBV2 to TRBJ2-3, with D uncertain. Germline CDR1 reads SNHLY; CDR2 reads FYNNEI. The V end lost 5 bases, the J end lost 6 bases, and 12 bases lay between the germline ends. The CDR3 consists of 13 residues.

This clonotype was observed many times. The chain is built from TRBV12-3 or TRBV12-4 and TRBJ1-3; TRBD1 agrees at 8 bases. V trimming: 6 bases; J trimming: 7 bases; junction bases outside the gene matches: 8. This CDR3 is 14 amino acids long. DNA of the CDR3: TGTGCCAGCAGCCTGACAGGGGCAAGTAACACCATATATTTT. Translating gives CASSLTGASNTIYF.

Turning to this clonotype: No conserved phenylalanine or tryptophan is present at the end of the CDR3, so a read error is the likely explanation. This chain uses TRBV7-9 with TRBJ2-5, with D tentatively TRBD2 (6 bases). In germline, CDR1 is SEHNR, CDR2 FQNEAQ (reference sequence). The V and J ends lost 5 bases and 5 bases respectively, with 18 bases between them. The CDR3 is 15 amino acids. The CDR3 spells CASSPRVLAWETQYL. Here the CDR3 DNA reads TGTGCCAGCAGCCCTAGGGTCCTAGCGTGGGAGACCCAGTACTTA.

The gene calls are TRBV6-1 and TRBJ2-6; D might be TRBD1 or TRBD2, each matching 5 bases. V lost 8 bases and J 4 bases, leaving 15 bases between the germline ends. CDR1 is MNHNS, CDR2 SASEGT, per germline. The CDR3 consists of 15 residues. CDR3 region: CASHEGWAGANVLTF. The CDR3 bases are TGTGCCAGCCACGAGGGGTGGGCCGGGGCCAACGTCCTGACTTTC.

V gene TRBV20-1 combines with J gene TRBJ2-5, with unresolved D. V shed 7 bases and J shed 5 bases, with 14 bases lying between them. The germline V gene has CDR1 DFQATT and CDR2 SNEGSKA (reference sequence). The CDR3 is made up of 12 amino acids. CDR3 sequence reads: CSVRALRETQYF. The CDR3 nucleotides are TGCAGTGTCCGTGCCCTACGGGAGACCCAGTACTTC.

This clonotype was detected only a few times. This chain links TRBV5-6 with TRBJ1-5; no clear D gene. V was shortened by 1 base and J by 0 bases, with 14 bases between the two germline ends. The CDR3 runs to 17 residues. Germline lookup yields CDR1 SGHDT and CDR2 YYEEEE. The CDR3 DNA reads TGTGCCAGCAGCTTGTGGGCCACCGGCTATAGCAATCAGCCCCAGCATTTT. It codes for CASSLWATGYSNQPQHF.

Many counts were recorded for this clonotype. The chain joins TRBV12-3 or TRBV12-4 to TRBJ2-3, with 9 nucleotides matching TRBD2. This CDR3 has 14 residues. V lost 6 bases, J lost 4 bases, and 5 bases stayed unmatched. CDR3 DNA sequence: TGTGCCAGCAGCCTTAGCGGGGGATCAGATACGCAGTATTTT. Protein: CASSLSGGSDTQYF.

This clonotype was found a few times. CDR3 amino acids: CASSDRANTEAFF. The CDR3 DNA reads TGTGCCAGCAGTGACAGGGCGAACACTGAAGCTTTCTTT. The chain is built from TRBV2 and TRBJ1-1; D may be TRBD1 (5 bases). The length of the CDR3 is 13 residues. Germline CDR1 reads SNHLY; CDR2 reads FYNNEI. The ends were cut back, 3 bases at V and 1 base at J, with 6 bases in the middle.

The chain employs TRBV4-2 and TRBJ1-1, with D unclear. This CDR3 region has 14 residues. Germline CDR1 reads LGHNA; CDR2 reads YNFKEQ. The ends were cut back, 0 bases at V and 12 bases at J, with 17 bases in the middle. DNA for the CDR3: TGTGCCAGCAGCCAAGAAAGATCGGGGAGTTTGACTTTCTTT. Amino acids: CASSQERSGSLTFF.

This clonotype has ten or more counts. The rearrangement links TRBV3-1 to TRBJ2-5, with 11 positions matching TRBD2. The V segment lost 5 bases and the J segment 7 bases; nucleotides outside the gene matches: 9. The CDR3 runs 15 residues. CDR1 is LGHDT and CDR2 is YNNKEL in the germline V gene (reference sequence). DNA for the CDR3: TGTGCCAGCAGCGAGACTAGCGGGGTTATCGGGACCCAGTACTTC. Its translation is CASSETSGVIGTQYF.

This clonotype showed up many times. The CDR3 DNA reads TGCGCCAGCAGCTTCGGGGAGAGCTCCTACAATGAGCAGTTCTTC. Its protein is CASSFGESSYNEQFF. This chain links TRBV5-1 with TRBJ2-1, with D possibly matching TRBD2 (5 bases). Germline CDR1 SGHRS, CDR2 YFSETQ. The V end was cut by 2 bases, the J end by 0 bases, with 9 bases between. This CDR3 comprises 15 residues.

This sequence joins TRBV6-1 and TRBJ1-5; 7 nucleotides agree with TRBD1. V shed 4 bases and J 2 bases; nucleotides not matched to a gene: 2. Germline-derived CDR1 and CDR2 are MNHNS and SASEGT. The CDR3 has 14 amino acids. The CDR3 coding sequence is TGTGCCAGCAGTGGACAGGGACGCAATCAGCCCCAGCATTTT. Amino acid sequence: CASSGQGRNQPQHF.

V is TRBV25-1 and J is TRBJ2-7; D gene ambiguous. The V gene's germline CDR1 is MGHDK and CDR2 SYGVNS. The CDR3 runs 15 residues. Trimming stripped 3 bases from V and 2 bases from J, with 14 bases between. The CDR3 region is CASSEYTTPTYEQYF. In DNA form, the CDR3 reads TGTGCCAGCAGTGAGTATACTACACCAACCTACGAGCAGTACTTC.

This chain uses TRBV7-2 with TRBJ2-1; 12 nucleotides agree with TRBD2. Germline CDR1 reads SGHTA; CDR2 reads FQGNSA. The CDR3 loop spans 17 amino acids. V dropped 0 bases and J dropped 4; count of bases not matched to a gene: 4. In DNA, the CDR3 is TGTGCCAGCAGCTTAGCAGCTAGCGGGGGGGCTTACAATGAGCAGTTCTTC. This codes for CASSLAASGGAYNEQFF.

In this sample, this clonotype turned up a few times. This chain links TRBV10-3 with TRBJ2-5, with D uncertain. The CDR3 consists of 11 residues. Germline CDR1 and CDR2: ENHRY and SYGVKD. With 6 bases removed from V and 1 base from J, the gap between germline ends came to 3 bases. The CDR3 spells CAIRGQETQYF. The CDR3 DNA follows: TGTGCCATCAGGGGCCAAGAGACCCAGTACTTC.

V is TRBV28 and J is TRBJ1-3; D remains unclear. Germline-derived CDR1 and CDR2 are MDHEN and SYDVKM. The CDR3 is 15 amino acids. Trimming shortened V by 0 bases and J by 0 bases, and 6 bases separated the two germline ends. Written as DNA, the CDR3 is TGTGCCAGCAGTTTATGGGGCCGCTCTGGAAACACCATATATTTT. This translates into CASSLWGRSGNTIYF.